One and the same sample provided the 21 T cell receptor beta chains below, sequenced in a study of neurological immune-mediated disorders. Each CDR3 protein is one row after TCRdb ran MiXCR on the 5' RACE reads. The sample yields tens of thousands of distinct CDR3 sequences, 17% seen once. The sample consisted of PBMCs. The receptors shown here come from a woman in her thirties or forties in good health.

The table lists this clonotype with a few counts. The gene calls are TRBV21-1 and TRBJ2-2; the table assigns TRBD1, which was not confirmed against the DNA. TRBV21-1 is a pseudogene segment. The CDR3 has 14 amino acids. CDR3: CASRRGQNTGELFF. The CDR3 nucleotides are TGTGCCAGCAGGAGGGGACAGAACACCGGGGAGCTGTTTTTT.

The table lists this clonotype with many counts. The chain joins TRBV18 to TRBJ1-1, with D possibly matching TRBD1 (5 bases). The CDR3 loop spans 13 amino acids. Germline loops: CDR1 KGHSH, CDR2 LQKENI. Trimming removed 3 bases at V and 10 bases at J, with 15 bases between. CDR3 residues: CASSPQGPGSAFF. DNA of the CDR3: TGTGCCAGCTCACCCCAGGGTCCAGGGTCAGCTTTCTTT.

The DNA for the CDR3 is TGCAGTGCTTCTGAGCGGGGGGGCCTATCAGATACGCAGTATTTT. It is translated as CSASERGGLSDTQYF. The gene calls are TRBV20-1 and TRBJ2-3; 10 bases fit TRBD2. The trim removed 5 bases at V and 4 bases at J, leaving 9 bases unmatched. Germline values: CDR1 DFQATT, CDR2 SNEGSKA (reference sequence). The CDR3 sequence is 15 residues long.

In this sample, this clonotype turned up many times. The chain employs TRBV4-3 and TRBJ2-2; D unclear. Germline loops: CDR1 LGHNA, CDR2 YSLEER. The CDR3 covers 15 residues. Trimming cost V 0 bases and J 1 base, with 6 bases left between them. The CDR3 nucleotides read TGCGCCAGCAGCCAAGAGATAGGGAACACCGGGGAGCTGTTTTTT. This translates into CASSQEIGNTGELFF.

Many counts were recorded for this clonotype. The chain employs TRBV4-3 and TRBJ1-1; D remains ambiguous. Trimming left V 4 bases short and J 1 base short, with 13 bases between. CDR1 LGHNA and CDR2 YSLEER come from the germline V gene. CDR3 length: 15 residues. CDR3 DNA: TGCGCCAGCAGCCGAGCCCCCGCGGCGAACACTGAAGCTTTCTTT. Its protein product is CASSRAPAANTEAFF.

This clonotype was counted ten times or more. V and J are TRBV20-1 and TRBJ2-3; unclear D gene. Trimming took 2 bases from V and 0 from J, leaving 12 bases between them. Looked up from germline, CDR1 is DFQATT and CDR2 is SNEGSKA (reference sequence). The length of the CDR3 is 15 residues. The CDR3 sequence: CSARSQFSSTDTQYF. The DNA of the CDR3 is TGCAGTGCTAGAAGCCAGTTTTCTAGCACAGATACGCAGTATTTT.

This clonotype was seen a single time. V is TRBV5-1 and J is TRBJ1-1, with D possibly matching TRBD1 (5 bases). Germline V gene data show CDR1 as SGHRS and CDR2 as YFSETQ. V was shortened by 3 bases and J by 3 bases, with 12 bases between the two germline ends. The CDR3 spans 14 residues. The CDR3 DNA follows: TGCGCCAGCAGCTGGGGTTCGGGGGACACTGAAGCTTTCTTT. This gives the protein CASSWGSGDTEAFF.

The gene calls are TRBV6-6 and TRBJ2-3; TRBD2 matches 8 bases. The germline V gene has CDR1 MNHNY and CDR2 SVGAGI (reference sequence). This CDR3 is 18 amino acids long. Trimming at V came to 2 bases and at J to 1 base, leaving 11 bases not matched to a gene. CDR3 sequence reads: CASSYPEFSGERTDTQYF. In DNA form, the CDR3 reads TGTGCCAGCAGTTACCCCGAGTTTAGCGGGGAGCGCACAGATACGCAGTATTTT.

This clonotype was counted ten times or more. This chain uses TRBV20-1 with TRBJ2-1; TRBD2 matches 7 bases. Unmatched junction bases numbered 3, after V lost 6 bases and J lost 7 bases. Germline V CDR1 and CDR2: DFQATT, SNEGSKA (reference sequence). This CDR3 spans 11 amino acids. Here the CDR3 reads CSAGRENEQFF. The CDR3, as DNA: TGCAGTGCGGGGAGGGAGAATGAGCAGTTCTTC.

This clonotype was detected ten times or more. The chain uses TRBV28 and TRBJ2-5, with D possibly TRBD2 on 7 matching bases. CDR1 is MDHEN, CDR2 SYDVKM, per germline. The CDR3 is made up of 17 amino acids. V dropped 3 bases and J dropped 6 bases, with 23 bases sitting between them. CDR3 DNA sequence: TGTGCCAGCAGTTTTACCCCTAGGGGGGGTCGGAGACAGACCCAGTACTTC. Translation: CASSFTPRGGRRQTQYF.

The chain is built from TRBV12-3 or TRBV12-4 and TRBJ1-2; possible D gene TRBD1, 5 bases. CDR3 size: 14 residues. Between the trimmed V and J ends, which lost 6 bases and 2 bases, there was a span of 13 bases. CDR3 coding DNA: TGTGCCAGCAGCTCTGGTTCAGGGAACTATGGCTACACCTTC. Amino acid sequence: CASSSGSGNYGYTF.

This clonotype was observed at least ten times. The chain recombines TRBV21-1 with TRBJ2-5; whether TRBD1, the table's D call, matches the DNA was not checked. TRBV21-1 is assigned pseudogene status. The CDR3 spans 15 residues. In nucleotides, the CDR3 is TGTGCCAGCAGCTTAGGGACAGAGAGAGGAGAGACCCAGTACTTC. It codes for CASSLGTERGETQYF.

The CDR3 coding sequence is TGTGCCAGCAGCCAAGAGCTAGCGGGGGCCAACACCGGGGAGCTGTTTTTT. Its protein is CASSQELAGANTGELFF. The gene calls are TRBV4-2 and TRBJ2-2; 10 nucleotides line up with TRBD2. CDR1 is LGHNA and CDR2 is YNFKEQ in the germline V gene. The V gene end was trimmed by 0 bases and the J gene end by 2 bases; junction bases not matched to a gene: 3. This CDR3 has 17 residues.

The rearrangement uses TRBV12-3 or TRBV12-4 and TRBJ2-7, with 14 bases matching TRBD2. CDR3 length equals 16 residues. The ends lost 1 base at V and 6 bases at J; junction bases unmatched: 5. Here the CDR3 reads CASSLEWGLAGAEQYF. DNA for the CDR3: TGTGCCAGCAGTTTAGAGTGGGGACTAGCGGGAGCCGAGCAGTACTTC.

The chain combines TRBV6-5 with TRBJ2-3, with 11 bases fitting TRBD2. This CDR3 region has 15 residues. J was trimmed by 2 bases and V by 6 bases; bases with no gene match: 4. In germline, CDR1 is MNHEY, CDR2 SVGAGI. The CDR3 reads CASSKLAGDTDTQYF. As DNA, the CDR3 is TGTGCCAGCAGCAAACTAGCGGGGGACACAGATACGCAGTATTTT.

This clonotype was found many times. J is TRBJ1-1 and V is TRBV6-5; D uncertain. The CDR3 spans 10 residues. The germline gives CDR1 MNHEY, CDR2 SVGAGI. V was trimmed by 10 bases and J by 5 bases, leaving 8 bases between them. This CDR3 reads CATGRTEAFF. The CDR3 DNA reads TGTGCCACGGGCAGAACTGAAGCTTTCTTT.

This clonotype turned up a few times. In nucleotides, the CDR3 is TGTGCCAGCTCACCACCACAGGACAACAATGAGCAGTTCTTC. It yields the protein CASSPPQDNNEQFF. The chain has TRBV18 and TRBJ2-1, with D possibly matching TRBD1 (5 bases). The CDR3 runs 14 residues. Trimming cost V 0 bases and J 5 bases, with 8 bases left between them. Germline CDR1 is KGHSH and CDR2 is LQKENI.

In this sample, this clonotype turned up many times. The DNA for the CDR3 is TGCAGTGCTCCCAGGACAGGGGAAGAGACCCAGTACTTC. It yields the protein CSAPRTGEETQYF. V is TRBV20-1 and J is TRBJ2-5; TRBD1 aligns across 9 bases. CDR1 is DFQATT and CDR2 is SNEGSKA in the germline V gene (reference sequence). The CDR3 is 13 residues long. The J segment lost 3 bases and the V segment lost 5 bases, leaving 4 bases of the junction unmatched.

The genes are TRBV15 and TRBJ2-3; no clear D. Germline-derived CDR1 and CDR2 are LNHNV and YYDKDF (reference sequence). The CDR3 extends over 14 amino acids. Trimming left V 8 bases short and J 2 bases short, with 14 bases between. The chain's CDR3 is CATRVEADTDTQYF. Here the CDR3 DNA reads TGTGCCACCCGAGTCGAGGCAGACACAGATACGCAGTATTTT.

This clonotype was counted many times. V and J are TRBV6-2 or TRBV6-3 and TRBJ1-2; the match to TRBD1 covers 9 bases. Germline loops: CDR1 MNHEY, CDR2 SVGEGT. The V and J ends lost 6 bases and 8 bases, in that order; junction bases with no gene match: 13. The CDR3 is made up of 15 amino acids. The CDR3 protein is CASSQPVGQGNGYTF. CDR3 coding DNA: TGTGCCAGCAGCCAGCCGGTGGGACAGGGCAACGGCTACACCTTC.

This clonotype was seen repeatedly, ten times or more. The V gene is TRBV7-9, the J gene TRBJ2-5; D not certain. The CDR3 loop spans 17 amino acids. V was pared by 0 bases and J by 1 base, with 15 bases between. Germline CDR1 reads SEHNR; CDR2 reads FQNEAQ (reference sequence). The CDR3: CASSLAGSQYRQETQYF. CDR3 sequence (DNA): TGTGCCAGCAGCTTAGCGGGCAGCCAGTACCGCCAAGAGACCCAGTACTTC.